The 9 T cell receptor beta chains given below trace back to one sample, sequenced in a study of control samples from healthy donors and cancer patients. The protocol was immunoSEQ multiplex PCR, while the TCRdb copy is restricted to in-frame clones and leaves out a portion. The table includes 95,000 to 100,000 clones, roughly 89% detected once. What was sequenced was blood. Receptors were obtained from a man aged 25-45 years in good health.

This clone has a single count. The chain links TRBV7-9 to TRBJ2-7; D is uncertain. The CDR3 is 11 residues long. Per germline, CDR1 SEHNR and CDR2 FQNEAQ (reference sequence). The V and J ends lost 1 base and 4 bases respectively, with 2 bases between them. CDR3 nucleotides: TGTGCCAGCAGCTTAGAGTACGAGCAGTACGTC. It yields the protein CASSLEYEQYV.

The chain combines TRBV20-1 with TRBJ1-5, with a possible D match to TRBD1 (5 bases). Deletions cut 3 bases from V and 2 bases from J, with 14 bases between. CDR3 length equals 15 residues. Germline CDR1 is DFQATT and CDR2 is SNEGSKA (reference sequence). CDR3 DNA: TGCAGTGCTAGTTGGGGGATCGGCCGCAATCAGCCCCAGCATTTT. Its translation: CSASWGIGRNQPQHF.

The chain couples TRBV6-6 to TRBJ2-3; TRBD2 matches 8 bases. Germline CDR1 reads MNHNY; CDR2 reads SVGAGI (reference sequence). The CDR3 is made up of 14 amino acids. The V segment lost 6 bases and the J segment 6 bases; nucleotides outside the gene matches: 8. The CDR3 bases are TGTGCCAGCAGCTCGGGACTAGTCGATGATACGCAGTATTTT. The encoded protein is CASSSGLVDDTQYF.

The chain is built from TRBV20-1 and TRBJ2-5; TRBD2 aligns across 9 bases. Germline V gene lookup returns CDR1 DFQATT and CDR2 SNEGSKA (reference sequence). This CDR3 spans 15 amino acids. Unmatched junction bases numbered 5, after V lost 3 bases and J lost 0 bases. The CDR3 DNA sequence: TGCAGTGCTAGTAGGTCTAGCGGGGACCAAGAGACCCAGTACTTC. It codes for CSASRSSGDQETQYF.

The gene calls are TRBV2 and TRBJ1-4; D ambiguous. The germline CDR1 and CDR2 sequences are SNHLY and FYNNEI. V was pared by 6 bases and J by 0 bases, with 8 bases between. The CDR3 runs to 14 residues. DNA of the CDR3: TGTGCCAGCAGGGCTGAAGCAACTAATGAAAAACTGTTTTTT. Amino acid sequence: CASRAEATNEKLFF.

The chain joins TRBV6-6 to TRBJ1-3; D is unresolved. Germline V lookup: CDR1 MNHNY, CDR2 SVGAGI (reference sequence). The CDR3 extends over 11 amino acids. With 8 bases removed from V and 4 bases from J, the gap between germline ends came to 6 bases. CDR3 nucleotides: TGTGCCAGCTTCCTGGGAAACACCATATATTTT. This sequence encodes CASFLGNTIYF.

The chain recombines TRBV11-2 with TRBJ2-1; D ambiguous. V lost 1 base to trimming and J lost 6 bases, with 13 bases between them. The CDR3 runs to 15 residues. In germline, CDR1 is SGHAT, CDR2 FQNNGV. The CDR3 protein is CASSLGSHSSNEQFF. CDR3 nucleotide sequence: TGTGCCAGCAGCTTAGGGTCCCACTCCAGCAATGAGCAGTTCTTC.

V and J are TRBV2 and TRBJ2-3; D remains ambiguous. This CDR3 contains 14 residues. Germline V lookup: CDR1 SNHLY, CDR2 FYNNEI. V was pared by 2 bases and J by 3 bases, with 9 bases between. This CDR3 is CASSETAITDTQYF. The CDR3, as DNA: TGTGCCAGCAGTGAAACGGCTATTACAGATACGCAGTATTTT. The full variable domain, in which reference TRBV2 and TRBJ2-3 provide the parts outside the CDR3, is EPEVTQTPSHQVTQMGQEVILRCVPISNHLYFYWYRQILGQKVEFLVSFYNNEISEKSEIFDDQFSVERPDGSNFTLKIRSTKLEDSAMYFCASSETAITDTQYFGPGTRLTVL.

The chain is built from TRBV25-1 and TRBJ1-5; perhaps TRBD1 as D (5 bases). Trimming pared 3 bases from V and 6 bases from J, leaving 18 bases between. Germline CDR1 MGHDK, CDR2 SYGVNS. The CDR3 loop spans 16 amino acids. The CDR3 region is CASSESGRPGIQPQHF. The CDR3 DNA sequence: TGTGCCAGCAGTGAGTCGGGACGGCCTGGAATTCAGCCCCAGCATTTT. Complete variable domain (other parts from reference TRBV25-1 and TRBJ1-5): EADIYQTPRYLVIGTGKKITLECSQTMGHDKMYWYQQDPGMELHLIHYSYGVNSTEKGDLSSESTVSRIRTEHFPLTLESARPSHTSQYLCASSESGRPGIQPQHFGDGTRLSIL.